This T cell receptor beta chain appears in the sequencing data of a study of T cells in Graves' hyperthyroidism and ophthalmopathy. Study-wide background: Peripheral blood was secured at the point of initial diagnosis, before any treatment. Study findings and constraints: Blood also showed most of the thyroid clonotypes that were expanded above 0.001. Onset of ophthalmopathy came a median 6.5 months after the model predicted it.

RNA transcripts yielded amplified TCR beta CDR3 regions. A first-round RT-PCR of the TCR CDR3 used the HTBI primer set. TCRdb passed the multiplex PCR reads through MiXCR, listing each CDR3 protein once. The sample comprises 550,000 to 800,000 distinct CDR3 sequences, roughly 15% of which are singletons, and roughly 8% rests with the top ten. This CDR3 region has 13 residues. The ends lost 5 bases at V and 2 bases at J; junction bases unmatched: 4. The germline gives CDR1 SQVTM, CDR2 ANQGSEA. This clonotype was counted only a few times. Its target is not known. With a duration under 2 months, the hyperthyroidism was newly diagnosed in patients aged 18 to 65.

Material: blood. The TCR was taken from a man aged 18 to 30 with Graves' hyperthyroidism. This chain joins TRBV29-1 and TRBJ2-7, with TRBD1 matching over 9 bases. The CDR3 DNA follows: TGCAGCGTTATGACAGGGGGGGCCTACGAGCAGTACTTC. Encoded protein: CSVMTGGAYEQYF.